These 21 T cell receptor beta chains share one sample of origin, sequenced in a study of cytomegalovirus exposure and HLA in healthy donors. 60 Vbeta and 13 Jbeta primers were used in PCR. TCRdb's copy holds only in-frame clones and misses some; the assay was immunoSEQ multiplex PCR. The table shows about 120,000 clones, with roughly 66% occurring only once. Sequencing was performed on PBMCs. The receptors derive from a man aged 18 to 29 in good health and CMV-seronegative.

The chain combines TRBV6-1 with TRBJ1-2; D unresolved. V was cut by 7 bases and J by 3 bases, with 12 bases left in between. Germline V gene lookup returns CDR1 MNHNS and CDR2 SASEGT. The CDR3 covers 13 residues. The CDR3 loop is CASTRRPDYGYTF. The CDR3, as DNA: TGTGCCAGCACTCGGCGGCCCGACTATGGCTACACCTTC.

The CDR3 bases are TGTGCCAGCAGATTAAGTGGGGGGGCCTCTGGAGAGCAGTACTTC. Its translation is CASRLSGGASGEQYF. J is TRBJ2-7 and V is TRBV6-5, with D possibly being TRBD2 (7 bases). This CDR3 contains 15 residues. Trimming cost V 6 bases and J 7 bases, with 22 bases left between them. Germline loops: CDR1 MNHEY, CDR2 SVGAGI.

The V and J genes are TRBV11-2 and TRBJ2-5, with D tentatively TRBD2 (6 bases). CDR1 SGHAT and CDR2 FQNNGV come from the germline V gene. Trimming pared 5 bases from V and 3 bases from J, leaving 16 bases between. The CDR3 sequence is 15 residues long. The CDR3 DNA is TGTGCCAGCAGCCATTACCCGGGACTCAAAGAGACCCAGTACTTC. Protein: CASSHYPGLKETQYF.

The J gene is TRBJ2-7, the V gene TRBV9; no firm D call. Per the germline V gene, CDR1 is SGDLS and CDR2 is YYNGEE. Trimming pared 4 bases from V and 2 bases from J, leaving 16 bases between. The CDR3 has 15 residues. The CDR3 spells CASSPQRDLTYEQYF. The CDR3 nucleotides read TGTGCCAGCAGCCCCCAGCGCGACCTTACCTACGAGCAGTACTTC.

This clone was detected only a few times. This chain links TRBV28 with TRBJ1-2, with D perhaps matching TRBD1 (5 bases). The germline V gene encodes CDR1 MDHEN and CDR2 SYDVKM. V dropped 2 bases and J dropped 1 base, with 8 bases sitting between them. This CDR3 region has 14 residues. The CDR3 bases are TGTGCCAGCAGTTTAGGACACCTTAACTATGGCTACACCTTC. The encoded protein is CASSLGHLNYGYTF.

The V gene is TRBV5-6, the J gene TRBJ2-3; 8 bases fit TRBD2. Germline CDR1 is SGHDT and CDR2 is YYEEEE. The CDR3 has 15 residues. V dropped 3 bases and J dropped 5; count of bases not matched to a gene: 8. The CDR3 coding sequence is TGTGCCAGCAGCTGGACGGGGGGGCCCTTAGATACGCAGTATTTT. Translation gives CASSWTGGPLDTQYF. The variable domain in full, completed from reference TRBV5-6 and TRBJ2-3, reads DAGVTQSPTHLIKTRGQQVTLRCSPKSGHDTVSWYQQALGQGPQFIFQYYEEEERQRGNFPDRFSGHQFPNYSSELNVNALLLGDSALYLCASSWTGGPLDTQYFGPGTRLTVL.

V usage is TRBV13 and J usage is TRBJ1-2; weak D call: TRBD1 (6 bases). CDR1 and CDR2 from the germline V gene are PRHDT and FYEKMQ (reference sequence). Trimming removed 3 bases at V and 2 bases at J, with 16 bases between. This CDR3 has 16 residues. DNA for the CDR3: TGTGCCAGCAGCTTGGGGGACACCCGAAGGAACTATGGCTACACCTTC. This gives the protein CASSLGDTRRNYGYTF. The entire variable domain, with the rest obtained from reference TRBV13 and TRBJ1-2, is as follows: AAGVIQSPRHLIKEKRETATLKCYPIPRHDTVYWYQQGPGQDPQFLISFYEKMQSDKGSIPDRFSAQQFSDYHSELNMSSLELGDSALYFCASSLGDTRRNYGYTFGSGTRLTVV.

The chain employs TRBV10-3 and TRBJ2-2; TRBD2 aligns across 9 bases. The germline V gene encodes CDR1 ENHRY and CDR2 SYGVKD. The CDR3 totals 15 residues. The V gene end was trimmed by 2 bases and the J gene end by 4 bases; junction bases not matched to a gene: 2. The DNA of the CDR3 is TGTGCCATCAGTGAGGGCGGGAGGGCCACCGGGGAGCTGTTTTTT. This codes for CAISEGGRATGELFF.

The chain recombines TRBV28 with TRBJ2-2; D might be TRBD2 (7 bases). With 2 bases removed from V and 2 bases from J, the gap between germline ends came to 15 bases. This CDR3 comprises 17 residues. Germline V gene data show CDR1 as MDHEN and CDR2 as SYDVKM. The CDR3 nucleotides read TGTGCCAGCAGTTTAGCGCCCGGGGGGCCCAACACCGGGGAGCTGTTTTTT. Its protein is CASSLAPGGPNTGELFF. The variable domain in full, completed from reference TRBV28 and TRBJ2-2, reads DVKVTQSSRYLVKRTGEKVFLECVQDMDHENMFWYRQDPGLGLRLIYFSYDVKMKEKGDIPEGYSVSREKKERFSLILESASTNQTSMYLCASSLAPGGPNTGELFFGEGSRLTVL.

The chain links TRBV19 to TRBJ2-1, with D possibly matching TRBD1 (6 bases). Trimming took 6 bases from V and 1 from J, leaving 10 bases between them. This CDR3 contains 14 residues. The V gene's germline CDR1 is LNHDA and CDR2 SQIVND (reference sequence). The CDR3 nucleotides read TGTGCCAGTAGCCTGGACAGTTCCTACAATGAGCAGTTCTTC. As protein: CASSLDSSYNEQFF.

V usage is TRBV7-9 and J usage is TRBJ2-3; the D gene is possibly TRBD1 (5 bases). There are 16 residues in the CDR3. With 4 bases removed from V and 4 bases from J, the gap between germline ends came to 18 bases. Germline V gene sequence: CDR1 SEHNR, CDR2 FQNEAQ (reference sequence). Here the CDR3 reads CASSYSDSPSPDTQYF. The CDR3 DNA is TGTGCCAGCAGCTACTCAGACAGCCCCTCCCCAGATACGCAGTATTTT.

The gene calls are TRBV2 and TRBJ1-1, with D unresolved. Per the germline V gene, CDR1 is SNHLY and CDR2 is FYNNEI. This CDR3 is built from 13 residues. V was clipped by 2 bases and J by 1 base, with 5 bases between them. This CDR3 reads CASSEWRNTEAFF. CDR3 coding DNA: TGTGCCAGCAGTGAATGGAGGAACACTGAAGCTTTCTTT.

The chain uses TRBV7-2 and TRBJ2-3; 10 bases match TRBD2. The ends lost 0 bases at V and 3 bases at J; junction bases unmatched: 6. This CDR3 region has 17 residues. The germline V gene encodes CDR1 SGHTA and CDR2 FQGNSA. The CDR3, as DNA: TGTGCCAGCAGCTTAGCGGCTAGCGGGAGCGGGACAGATACGCAGTATTTT. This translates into CASSLAASGSGTDTQYF.

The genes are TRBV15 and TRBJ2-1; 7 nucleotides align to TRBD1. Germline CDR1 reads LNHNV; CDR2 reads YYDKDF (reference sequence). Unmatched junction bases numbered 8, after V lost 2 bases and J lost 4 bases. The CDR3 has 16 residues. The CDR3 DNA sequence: TGTGCCACCAGCAGACGACCCGGGACAGTATACAATGAGCAGTTCTTC. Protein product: CATSRRPGTVYNEQFF.

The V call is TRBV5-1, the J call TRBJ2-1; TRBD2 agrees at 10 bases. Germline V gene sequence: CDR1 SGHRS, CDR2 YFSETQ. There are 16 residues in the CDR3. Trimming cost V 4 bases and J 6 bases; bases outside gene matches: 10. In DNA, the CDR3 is TGCGCCAGCAGCCCTAGACCGGGACTAGCGAGCAATGAGCAGTTCTTC. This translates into CASSPRPGLASNEQFF.

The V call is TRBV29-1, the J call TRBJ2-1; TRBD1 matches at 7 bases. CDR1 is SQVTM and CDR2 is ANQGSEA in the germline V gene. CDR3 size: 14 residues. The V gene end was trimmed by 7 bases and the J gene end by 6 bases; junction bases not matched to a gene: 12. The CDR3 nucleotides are TGCAGCGGTTCTCTGACAGGGCGGACCAATGAGCAGTTCTTC. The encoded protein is CSGSLTGRTNEQFF.

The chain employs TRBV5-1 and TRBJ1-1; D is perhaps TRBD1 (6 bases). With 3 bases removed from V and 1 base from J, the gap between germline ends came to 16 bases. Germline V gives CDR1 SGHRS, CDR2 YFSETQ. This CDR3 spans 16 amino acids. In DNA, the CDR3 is TGCGCCAGCAGCTCCACCCGGGACACAGGGAACACTGAAGCTTTCTTT. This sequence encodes CASSSTRDTGNTEAFF. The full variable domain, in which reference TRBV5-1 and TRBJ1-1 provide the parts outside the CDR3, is KAGVTQTPRYLIKTRGQQVTLSCSPISGHRSVSWYQQTPGQGLQFLFEYFSETQRNKGNFPGRFSGRQFSNSRSEMNVSTLELGDSALYLCASSSTRDTGNTEAFFGQGTRLTVV.

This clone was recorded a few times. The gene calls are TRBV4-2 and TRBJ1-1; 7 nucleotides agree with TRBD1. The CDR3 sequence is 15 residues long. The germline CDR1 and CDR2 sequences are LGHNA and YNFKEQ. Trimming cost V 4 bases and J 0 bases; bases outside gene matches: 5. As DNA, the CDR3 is TGTGCCAGCAGCCTCATGGGACAGATGAACACTGAAGCTTTCTTT. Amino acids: CASSLMGQMNTEAFF.

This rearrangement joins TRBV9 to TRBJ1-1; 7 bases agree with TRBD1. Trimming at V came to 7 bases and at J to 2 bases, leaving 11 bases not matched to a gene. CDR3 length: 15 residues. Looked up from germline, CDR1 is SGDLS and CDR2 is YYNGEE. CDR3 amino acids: CASHPSRDSNTEAFF. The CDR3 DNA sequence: TGTGCCAGCCACCCGTCCCGGGACAGTAACACTGAAGCTTTCTTT. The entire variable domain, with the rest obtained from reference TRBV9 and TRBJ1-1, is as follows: DSGVTQTPKHLITATGQRVTLRCSPRSGDLSVYWYQQSLDQGLQFLIQYYNGEERAKGNILERFSAQQFPDLHSELNLSSLELGDSALYFCASHPSRDSNTEAFFGQGTRLTVV.

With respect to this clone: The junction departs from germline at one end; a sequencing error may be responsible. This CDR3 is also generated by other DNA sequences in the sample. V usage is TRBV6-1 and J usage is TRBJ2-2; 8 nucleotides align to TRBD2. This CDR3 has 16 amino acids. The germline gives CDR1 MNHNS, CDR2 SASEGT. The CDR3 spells CASSELGLARLWELFF. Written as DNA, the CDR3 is TGTGCCAGCAGTGAACTAGGACTAGCTCGATTATGGGAGCTGTTCTTT.

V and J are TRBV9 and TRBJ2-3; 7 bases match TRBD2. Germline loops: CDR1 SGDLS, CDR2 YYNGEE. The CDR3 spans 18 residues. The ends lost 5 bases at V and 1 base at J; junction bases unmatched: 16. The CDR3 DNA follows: TGTGCCAGCAGTCCCTCCCCAAAAAAACGGGAGGGCACAGATACGCAGTATTTT. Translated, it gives CASSPSPKKREGTDTQYF.